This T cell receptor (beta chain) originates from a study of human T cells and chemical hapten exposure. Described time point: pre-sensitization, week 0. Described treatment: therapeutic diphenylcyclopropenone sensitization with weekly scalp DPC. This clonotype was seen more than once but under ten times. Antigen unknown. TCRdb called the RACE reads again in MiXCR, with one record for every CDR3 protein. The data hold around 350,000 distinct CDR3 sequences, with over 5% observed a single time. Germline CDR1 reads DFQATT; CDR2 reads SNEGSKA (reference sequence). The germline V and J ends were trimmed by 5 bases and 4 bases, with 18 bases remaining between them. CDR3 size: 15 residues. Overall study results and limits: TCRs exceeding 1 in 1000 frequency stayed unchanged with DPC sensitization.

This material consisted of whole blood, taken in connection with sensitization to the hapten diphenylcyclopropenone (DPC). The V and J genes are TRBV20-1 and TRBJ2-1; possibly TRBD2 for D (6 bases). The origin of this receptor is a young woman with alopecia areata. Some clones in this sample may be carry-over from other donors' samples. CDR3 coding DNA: TGCAGTGCTCTTTCTAGCGTTGGAGGATACAATGAGCAGTTCTTC. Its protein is CSALSSVGGYNEQFF.